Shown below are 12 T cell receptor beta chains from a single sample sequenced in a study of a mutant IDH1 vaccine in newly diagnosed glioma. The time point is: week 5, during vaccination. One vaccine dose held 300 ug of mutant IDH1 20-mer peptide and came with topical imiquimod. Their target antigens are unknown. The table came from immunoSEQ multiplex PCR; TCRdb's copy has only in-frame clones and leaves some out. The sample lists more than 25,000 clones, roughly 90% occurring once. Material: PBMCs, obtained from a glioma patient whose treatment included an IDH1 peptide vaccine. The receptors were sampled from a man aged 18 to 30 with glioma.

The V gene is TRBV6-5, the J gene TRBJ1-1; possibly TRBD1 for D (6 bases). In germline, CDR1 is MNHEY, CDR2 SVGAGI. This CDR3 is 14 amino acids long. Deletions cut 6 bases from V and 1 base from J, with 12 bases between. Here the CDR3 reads CASRLDSSNTEAFF. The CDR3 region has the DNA TGTGCCAGCAGATTGGACAGCTCGAACACTGAAGCTTTCTTT.

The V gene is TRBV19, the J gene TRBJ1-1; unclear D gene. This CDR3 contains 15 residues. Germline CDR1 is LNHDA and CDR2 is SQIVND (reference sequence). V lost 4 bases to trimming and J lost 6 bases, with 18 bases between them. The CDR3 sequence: CASSNPSGTDSEAFF. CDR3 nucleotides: TGTGCCAGTAGTAACCCTTCAGGAACAGACTCTGAAGCTTTCTTT. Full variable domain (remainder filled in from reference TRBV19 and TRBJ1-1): DGGITQSPKYLFRKEGQNVTLSCEQNLNHDAMYWYRQDPGQGLRLIYYSQIVNDFQKGDIAEGYSVSREKKESFPLTVTSAQKNPTAFYLCASSNPSGTDSEAFFGQGTRLTVV.

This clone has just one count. CDR3 nucleotides: TGTGCCAGCAGCTTAGCGGCAGGCAGCTCTGGGGCCAACGTCCTGACTTTC. Amino acid sequence: CASSLAAGSSGANVLTF. The rearrangement uses TRBV7-9 and TRBJ2-6, with unresolved D. The germline CDR1 and CDR2 sequences are SEHNR and FQNEAQ (reference sequence). The CDR3 runs to 17 residues. Trimming took 0 bases from V and 0 from J, leaving 9 bases between them.

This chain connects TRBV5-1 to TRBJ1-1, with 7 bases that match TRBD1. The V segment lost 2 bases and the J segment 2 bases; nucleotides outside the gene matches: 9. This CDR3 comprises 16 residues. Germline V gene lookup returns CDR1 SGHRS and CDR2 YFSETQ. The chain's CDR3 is CASSFPGQSFNTEAFF. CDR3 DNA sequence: TGCGCCAGCAGCTTCCCGGGACAGAGTTTCAACACTGAAGCTTTCTTT.

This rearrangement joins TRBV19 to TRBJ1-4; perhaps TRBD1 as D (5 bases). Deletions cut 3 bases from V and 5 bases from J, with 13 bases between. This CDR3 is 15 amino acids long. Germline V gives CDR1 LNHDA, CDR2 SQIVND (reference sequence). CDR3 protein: CASSIRGTANEKLFF. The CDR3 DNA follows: TGTGCCAGTAGTATTCGGGGGACCGCAAATGAAAAACTGTTTTTT.

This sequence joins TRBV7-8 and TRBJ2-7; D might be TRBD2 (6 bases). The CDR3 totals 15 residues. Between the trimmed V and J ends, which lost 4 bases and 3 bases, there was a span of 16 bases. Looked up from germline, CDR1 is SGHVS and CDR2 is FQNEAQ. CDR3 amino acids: CASSYGGDGYYEQYF. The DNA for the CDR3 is TGTGCCAGCAGCTACGGGGGTGATGGCTACTACGAGCAGTACTTC.

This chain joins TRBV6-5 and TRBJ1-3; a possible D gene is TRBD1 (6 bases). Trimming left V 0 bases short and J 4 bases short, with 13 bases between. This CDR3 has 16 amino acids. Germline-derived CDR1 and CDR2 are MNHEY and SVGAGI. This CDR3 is CASSYSGTGPGNTIYF. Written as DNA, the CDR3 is TGTGCCAGCAGTTACTCCGGTACAGGGCCAGGAAACACCATATATTTT.

CDR3 region: CATSRAQLRGGEKLFF. CDR3 nucleotides: TGTGCCACCAGCAGAGCTCAGCTCAGGGGTGGAGAAAAACTGTTTTTT. The gene calls are TRBV15 and TRBJ1-4; a weak D match, TRBD1 (6 bases). V shed 1 base and J shed 8 bases, with 17 bases lying between them. The CDR3 is 16 residues long. The germline V gene encodes CDR1 LNHNV and CDR2 YYDKDF (reference sequence).

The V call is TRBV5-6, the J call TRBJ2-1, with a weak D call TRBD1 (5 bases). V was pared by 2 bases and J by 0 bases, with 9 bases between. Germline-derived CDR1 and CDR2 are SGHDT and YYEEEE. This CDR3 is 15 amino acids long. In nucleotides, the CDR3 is TGTGCCAGCAGCTTAAGGGGAACCTCCTACAATGAGCAGTTCTTC. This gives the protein CASSLRGTSYNEQFF.

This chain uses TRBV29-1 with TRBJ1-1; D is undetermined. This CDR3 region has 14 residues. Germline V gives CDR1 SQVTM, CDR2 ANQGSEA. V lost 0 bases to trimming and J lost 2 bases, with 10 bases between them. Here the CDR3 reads CSVEEPTVNTEAFF. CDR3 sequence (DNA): TGCAGCGTTGAAGAACCCACAGTTAACACTGAAGCTTTCTTT.

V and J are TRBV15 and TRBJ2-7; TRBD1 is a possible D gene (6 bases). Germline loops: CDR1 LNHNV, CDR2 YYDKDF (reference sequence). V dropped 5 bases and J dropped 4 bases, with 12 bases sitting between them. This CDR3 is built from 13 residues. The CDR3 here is CATSPAGEYEQYF. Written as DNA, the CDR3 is TGTGCCACCAGCCCCGCAGGGGAATACGAGCAGTACTTC.

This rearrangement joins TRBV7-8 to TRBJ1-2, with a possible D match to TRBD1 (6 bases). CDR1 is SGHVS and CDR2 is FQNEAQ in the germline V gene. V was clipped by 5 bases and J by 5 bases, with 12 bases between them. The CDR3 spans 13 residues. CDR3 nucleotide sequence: TGTGCCAGCAGCCAGACAGGTTCTTATGGCTACACCTTC. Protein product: CASSQTGSYGYTF.